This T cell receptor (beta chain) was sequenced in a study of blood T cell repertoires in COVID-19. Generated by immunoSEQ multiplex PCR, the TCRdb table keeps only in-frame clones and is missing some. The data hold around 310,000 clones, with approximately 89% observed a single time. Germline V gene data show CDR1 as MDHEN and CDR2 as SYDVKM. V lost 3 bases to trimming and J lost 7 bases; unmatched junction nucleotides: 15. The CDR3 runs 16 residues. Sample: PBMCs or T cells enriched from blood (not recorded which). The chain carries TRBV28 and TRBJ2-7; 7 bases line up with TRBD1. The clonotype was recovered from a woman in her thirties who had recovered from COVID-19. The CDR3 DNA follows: TGTGCCAGCAGTTTGACCAACCTACAGGGGTATCAGGAGCAGTACTTC. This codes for CASSLTNLQGYQEQYF.